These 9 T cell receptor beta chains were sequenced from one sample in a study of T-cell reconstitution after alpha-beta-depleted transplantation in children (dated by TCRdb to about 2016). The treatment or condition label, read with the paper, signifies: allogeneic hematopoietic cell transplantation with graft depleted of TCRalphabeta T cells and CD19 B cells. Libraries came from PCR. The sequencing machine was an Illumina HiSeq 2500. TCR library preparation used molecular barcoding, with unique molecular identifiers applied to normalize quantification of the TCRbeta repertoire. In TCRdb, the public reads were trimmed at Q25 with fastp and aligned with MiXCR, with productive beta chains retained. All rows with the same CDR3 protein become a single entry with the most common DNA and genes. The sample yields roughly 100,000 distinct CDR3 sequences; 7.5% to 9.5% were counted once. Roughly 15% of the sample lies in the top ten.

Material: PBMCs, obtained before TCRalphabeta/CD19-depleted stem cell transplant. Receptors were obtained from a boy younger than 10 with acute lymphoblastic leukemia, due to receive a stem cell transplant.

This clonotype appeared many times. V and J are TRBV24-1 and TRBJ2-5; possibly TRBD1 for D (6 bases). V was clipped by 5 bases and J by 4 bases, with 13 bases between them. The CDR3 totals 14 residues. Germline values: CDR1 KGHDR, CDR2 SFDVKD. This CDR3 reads CATSGLGAGETQYF. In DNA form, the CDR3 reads TGTGCCACCAGTGGCCTGGGGGCCGGAGAGACCCAGTACTTC.

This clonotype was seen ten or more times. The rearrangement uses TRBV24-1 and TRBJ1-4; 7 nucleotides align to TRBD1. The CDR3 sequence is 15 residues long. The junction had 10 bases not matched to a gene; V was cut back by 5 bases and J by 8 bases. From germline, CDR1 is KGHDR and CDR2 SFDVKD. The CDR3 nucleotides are TGTGCCACCAGTGGTTACGCAGGGGGTGAAGAAAAACTGTTTTTT. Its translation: CATSGYAGGEEKLFF.

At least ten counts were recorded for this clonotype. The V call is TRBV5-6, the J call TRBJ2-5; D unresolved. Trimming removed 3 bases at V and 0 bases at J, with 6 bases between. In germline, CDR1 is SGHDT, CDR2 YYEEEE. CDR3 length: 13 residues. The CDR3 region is CASSSLYQETQYF. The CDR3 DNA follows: TGTGCCAGCAGCTCGCTGTACCAAGAGACCCAGTACTTC.

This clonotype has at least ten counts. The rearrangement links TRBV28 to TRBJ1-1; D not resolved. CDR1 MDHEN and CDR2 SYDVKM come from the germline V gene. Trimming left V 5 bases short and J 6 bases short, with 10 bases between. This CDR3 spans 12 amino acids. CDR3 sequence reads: CASSLEKAEAFF. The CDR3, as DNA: TGTGCCAGCAGTCTAGAGAAGGCTGAAGCTTTCTTT.

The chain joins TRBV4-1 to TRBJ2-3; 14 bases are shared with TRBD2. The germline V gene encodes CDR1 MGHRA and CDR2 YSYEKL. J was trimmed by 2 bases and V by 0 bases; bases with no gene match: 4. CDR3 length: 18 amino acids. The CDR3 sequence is CASSQDGLAGGPTDTQYF. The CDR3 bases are TGCGCCAGCAGCCAAGATGGACTAGCGGGGGGCCCCACAGATACGCAGTATTTT.

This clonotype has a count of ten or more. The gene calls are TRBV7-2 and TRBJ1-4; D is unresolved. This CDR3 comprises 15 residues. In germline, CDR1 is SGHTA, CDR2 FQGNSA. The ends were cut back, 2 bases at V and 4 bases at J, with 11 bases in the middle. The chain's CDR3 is CASSLSAQYNEKLFF. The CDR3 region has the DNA TGTGCCAGCAGCTTATCAGCGCAGTATAATGAAAAACTGTTTTTT.

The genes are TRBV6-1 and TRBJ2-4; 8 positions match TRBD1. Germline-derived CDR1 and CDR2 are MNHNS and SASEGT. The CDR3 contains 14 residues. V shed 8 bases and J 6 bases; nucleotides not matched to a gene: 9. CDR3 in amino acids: CASRTGTGINIQYF. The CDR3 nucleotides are TGTGCCAGCCGAACGGGGACAGGCATAAACATTCAGTACTTC.

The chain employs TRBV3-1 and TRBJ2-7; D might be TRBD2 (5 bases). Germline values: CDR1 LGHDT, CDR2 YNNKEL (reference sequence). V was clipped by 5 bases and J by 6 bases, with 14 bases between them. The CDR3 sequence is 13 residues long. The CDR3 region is CASSYRTGSEQYF. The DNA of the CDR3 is TGTGCCAGCAGCTACCGGACGGGGAGCGAGCAGTACTTC.

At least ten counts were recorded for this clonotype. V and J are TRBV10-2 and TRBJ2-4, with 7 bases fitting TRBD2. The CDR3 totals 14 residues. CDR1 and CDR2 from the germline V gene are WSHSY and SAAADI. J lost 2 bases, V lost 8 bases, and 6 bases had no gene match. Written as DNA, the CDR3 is TGCGCCAGCTTACTGGGGGGGACCAAAAACATTCAGTACTTC. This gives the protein CASLLGGTKNIQYF.